These T cell receptor beta chains were read from a single sample in a study of radiotherapy plus CTLA-4 blockade in lung cancer. This table comes from immunoSEQ multiplex PCR, and its TCRdb copy is limited to in-frame clones, with some not included. The data hold 95,000 to 150,000 clones, with around 90% observed a single time. The source material was peripheral blood, sampled from a patient treated with radiotherapy plus ipilimumab. These receptors all stem from a human donor with non-small cell lung cancer that progressed on radiotherapy plus ipilimumab. The CDR3 runs from the conserved cysteine through the conserved F or W. The D gene is left open where the match is weak. Clone size is given for some rows only: seen once, a few or many times, or a class if the clone is expanded.

D | J | size | V | CDR3 | DNA
NA | TRBJ2-5 | NA | TRBV27 | CASRTRGETQYF | TGTGCCAGCAGAACCCGAGGGGAGACCCAGTACTTC
NA | TRBJ2-2 | NA | TRBV19 | CASRGLAFPGELFF | TGTGCCAGTAGGGGTTTGGCTTTCCCCGGGGAGCTGTTTTTT
NA | TRBJ2-2 | NA | TRBV2 | CASSETTISSGELFF | TGTGCCAGCAGTGAGACGACTATCAGCTCCGGGGAGCTGTTTTTT
TRBD1 | TRBJ2-7 | NA | TRBV27 | CASSPRQGLMEQYF | TGTGCCAGCAGTCCGAGACAGGGTTTAATGGAGCAGTACTTC
TRBD2 | TRBJ2-7 | NA | TRBV7-8 | CASSPHRLAGVNEQYF | TGTGCCAGCAGCCCTCACCGGCTAGCGGGAGTCAATGAGCAGTACTTC
NA | TRBJ2-2 | NA | TRBV7-3 | CASSMAGGAGELFF | TGTGCCAGCAGCATGGCCGGGGGCGCCGGGGAGCTGTTTTTT
NA | TRBJ2-2 | NA | TRBV6-1 | CASSDQGFGPGELFF | TGTGCCAGCAGTGACCAGGGCTTTGGTCCCGGGGAGCTGTTTTTT
NA | TRBJ1-2 | few | TRBV5-1 | CASSLLDRTYGYTF | TGCGCCAGCAGCTTGTTGGACCGAACCTATGGCTACACCTTC
NA | TRBJ2-2 | NA | TRBV5-1 | CASSFGLQGYGELFF | TGCGCCAGCAGCTTTGGACTCCAGGGTTACGGGGAGCTGTTTTTT
TRBD2 | TRBJ2-2 | NA | TRBV5-4 | CASRGLAGTGELFF | TGTGCCAGCCGAGGACTAGCGGGCACCGGGGAGCTGTTTTTT
TRBD1 | TRBJ1-1 | NA | TRBV13 | CASSDRGIGNTEAFF | TGTGCCAGCAGTGACAGGGGTATAGGGAACACTGAAGCTTTCTTT
NA | TRBJ2-6 | NA | TRBV21-1 | CASSKARVENSGANVLTF | TGTGCCAGCAGCAAAGCTAGGGTGGAGAACTCTGGGGCCAACGTCCTGACTTTC
NA | TRBJ1-1 | NA | TRBV5-3 | CARSLGEIEAFF | TGTGCCAGAAGCTTGGGGGAGATTGAAGCTTTCTTT
NA | TRBJ1-3 | few | TRBV7-9 | CASSPGGAGGNTIYF | TGTGCCAGCAGCCCCGGGGGCGCGGGCGGAAACACCATATATTTT
NA | TRBJ1-3 | NA | TRBV7-6 | CASSRGQTGLSGNTIYF | TGTGCCAGCAGCCGGGGGCAAACGGGCCTCTCTGGAAACACCATATATTTT
TRBD1 | TRBJ1-4 | NA | TRBV2 | CASSPGQGLAGNEKLFF | TGTGCCAGCAGTCCGGGACAGGGGCTCGCGGGTAATGAAAAACTGTTTTTT
NA | TRBJ2-7 | few | TRBV10-2 | CASSAVSGEQYF | TGCGCCAGCAGTGCCGTCAGTGGAGAGCAGTACTTC
NA | TRBJ2-3 | NA | TRBV21-1 | CASSKEGHGSLPRPDTDTQYF | TGTGCCAGCAGCAAAGAGGGTCATGGTAGCCTTCCCAGACCGGACACAGATACGCAGTATTTT
NA | TRBJ2-7 | NA | TRBV5-4 | CASSLEISYEQYF | TGTGCCAGCAGCCTAGAAATATCCTACGAGCAGTACTTC
TRBD1 | TRBJ1-2 | NA | TRBV7-8 | CASSSATGITIGYTF | TGTGCCAGCAGCTCTGCGACAGGGATAACTATTGGCTACACCTTC
NA | TRBJ2-1 | NA | TRBV5-1 | CASSEQGRSPNEQFF | TGCGCCAGCAGCGAACAGGGTCGGTCCCCCAATGAGCAGTTCTTC
TRBD1 | TRBJ1-1 | NA | TRBV23-1 | CASNNVGQGITEAFF | TGCGCCAGCAACAACGTGGGACAGGGTATCACTGAAGCTTTCTTT
NA | TRBJ1-4 | NA | TRBV20-1 | CSASPGEWVFF | TGCAGTGCTAGTCCAGGGGAATGGGTGTTTTTT
TRBD1 | TRBJ1-1 | once | TRBV5-1 | CASSPQQGAAGTEAFF | TGCGCCAGCAGCCCACAACAGGGGGCGGCCGGCACTGAAGCTTTCTTT
TRBD2 | TRBJ2-7 | NA | TRBV2 | CASGTSGLGEQYF | TGTGCCAGTGGGACTAGCGGTTTAGGAGAGCAGTACTTC
TRBD2 | TRBJ2-7 | NA | TRBV5-1 | CASSVLPGLSTSGSPPTRQYF | TGCGCCAGCAGCGTACTTCCGGGACTTTCAACTAGCGGGAGTCCCCCTACGAGGCAGTACTTC